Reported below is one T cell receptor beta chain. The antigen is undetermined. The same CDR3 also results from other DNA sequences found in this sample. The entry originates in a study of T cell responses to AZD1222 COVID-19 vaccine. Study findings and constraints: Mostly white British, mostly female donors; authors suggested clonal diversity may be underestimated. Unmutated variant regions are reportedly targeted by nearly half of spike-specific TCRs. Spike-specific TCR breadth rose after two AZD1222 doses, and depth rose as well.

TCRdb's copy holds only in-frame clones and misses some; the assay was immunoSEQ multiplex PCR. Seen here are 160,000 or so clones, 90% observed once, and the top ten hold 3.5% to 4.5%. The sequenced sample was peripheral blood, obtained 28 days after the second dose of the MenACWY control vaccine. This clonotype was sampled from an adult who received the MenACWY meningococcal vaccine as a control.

CDR3 in DNA: TGCGCCAGCAGCTTGGTAGGCTCTGGAAACACCATATATTTT. Translating it yields CASSLVGSGNTIYF. The gene calls are TRBV5-1 and TRBJ1-3; D remains unclear. CDR1 is SGHRS, CDR2 YFSETQ, per germline. The V end lost 0 bases, the J end lost 0 bases, and 4 bases lay between the germline ends. The CDR3 totals 14 residues.